Below are 27 T cell receptor beta chains sequenced from a single sample in a study of cytomegalovirus exposure and HLA in healthy donors. PCR employed 60 Vbeta and 13 Jbeta primers. This table comes from immunoSEQ multiplex PCR, and its TCRdb copy is limited to in-frame clones, with some not included. The profile shows around 160,000 clones, roughly four fifths of them singletons. The specimen sequenced was PBMCs. The receptors shown here come from a woman in her 40s in good health and CMV-seronegative.

The V gene is TRBV29-1, the J gene TRBJ1-2; 7 nucleotides line up with TRBD1. J was trimmed by 7 bases and V by 1 base; bases with no gene match: 6. In germline, CDR1 is SQVTM, CDR2 ANQGSEA. There are 13 residues in the CDR3. The CDR3 loop reads CSVEGWAGGGYTF. In DNA, the CDR3 is TGCAGCGTTGAAGGATGGGCAGGGGGTGGCTACACCTTC.

The rearrangement joins TRBV30 to TRBJ2-7; D is perhaps TRBD2 (6 bases). This CDR3 has 14 residues. Germline loops: CDR1 GTSNPN, CDR2 SVGIG (reference sequence). The ends were cut back, 5 bases at V and 6 bases at J, with 20 bases in the middle. In nucleotides, the CDR3 is TGTGCCTGGGGCCCGGGGGTATTCAGGGCCGAGCAGTACTTC. It yields the protein CAWGPGVFRAEQYF.

The chain recombines TRBV11-3 with TRBJ2-1; TRBD2 matches 10 bases. V was pared by 4 bases and J by 10 bases, with 13 bases of the junction left unmatched. The CDR3 has 16 residues. Germline V gives CDR1 SGHNT, CDR2 YENEEA. Here the CDR3 DNA reads TGTGCCAGCAGCTACGGACTAGCGGTAAAAGACGGGGAGCAGTTCTTC. Its translation is CASSYGLAVKDGEQFF.

The chain carries TRBV2 and TRBJ2-3; 12 positions match TRBD2. V lost 6 bases to trimming and J lost 6 bases; unmatched junction nucleotides: 13. The length of the CDR3 is 17 residues. Germline loops: CDR1 SNHLY, CDR2 FYNNEI. The CDR3 here is CASRGPSTSGRSDTQYF. As DNA, the CDR3 is TGTGCCAGCAGGGGTCCGTCGACTAGCGGGAGAAGTGATACGCAGTATTTT.

The rearrangement links TRBV11-3 to TRBJ2-1; the match to TRBD2 covers 7 bases. The CDR3 sequence is 14 residues long. Germline V gene lookup returns CDR1 SGHNT and CDR2 YENEEA. Unmatched junction bases numbered 8, after V lost 8 bases and J lost 4 bases. CDR3 DNA sequence: TGTGCCAGCTCCGCCAGCGGGATTTACAATGAGCAGTTCTTC. Protein sequence: CASSASGIYNEQFF. Variable domain in full (rest from reference TRBV11-3 and TRBJ2-1): EAGVVQSPRYKIIEKKQPVAFWCNPISGHNTLYWYLQNLGQGPELLIRYENEEAVDDSQLPKDRFSAERLKGVDSTLKIQPAELGDSAVYLCASSASGIYNEQFFGPGTRLTVL.

The chain joins TRBV4-1 to TRBJ2-2; 10 bases are shared with TRBD1. In germline, CDR1 is MGHRA, CDR2 YSYEKL. The CDR3 has 17 amino acids. The junction had 13 bases not matched to a gene; V was cut back by 0 bases and J by 12 bases. This CDR3 reads CASSQDPLTGGEEKLFF. CDR3 DNA: TGCGCCAGCAGCCAAGATCCATTGACAGGGGGCGAGGAGAAGCTGTTTTTT.

The chain links TRBV19 to TRBJ2-1, with 10 positions matching TRBD2. CDR1 is LNHDA and CDR2 is SQIVND in the germline V gene (reference sequence). This CDR3 region has 16 residues. The V gene end was trimmed by 6 bases and the J gene end by 1 base; junction bases not matched to a gene: 6. The CDR3 bases are TGTGCCAGTAGCTTTGAGCGGGAGGGATCCTACAATGAGCAGTTCTTC. This encodes CASSFEREGSYNEQFF. Based on the CDR3 plus reference TRBV19 and TRBJ2-1, the full variable domain is DGGITQSPKYLFRKEGQNVTLSCEQNLNHDAMYWYRQDPGQGLRLIYYSQIVNDFQKGDIAEGYSVSREKKESFPLTVTSAQKNPTAFYLCASSFEREGSYNEQFFGPGTRLTVL.

V gene TRBV19 combines with J gene TRBJ2-1; 7 bases fit TRBD2. The CDR3 totals 18 residues. Germline trimming cut 4 bases from V and 3 bases from J; bases unmatched to any gene: 15. Germline V gives CDR1 LNHDA, CDR2 SQIVND (reference sequence). DNA of the CDR3: TGTGCCAGTAGTACCCCACCTGGGTGGGGGGGGGTCTACAATGAGCAGTTCTTC. It codes for CASSTPPGWGGVYNEQFF.

The chain employs TRBV5-6 and TRBJ2-6, with TRBD1 matching 7 bases. J gave up 4 bases and V 4 bases, and 5 bases lay outside the gene matches. The CDR3 runs to 15 residues. Per the germline V gene, CDR1 is SGHDT and CDR2 is YYEEEE. DNA of the CDR3: TGTGCCAGCAGCCGCAGGGGGACAGGGGCCAACGTCCTGACTTTC. Residues: CASSRRGTGANVLTF.

The J gene is TRBJ1-2, the V gene TRBV19; TRBD1 aligns across 8 bases. The J segment lost 6 bases and the V segment lost 5 bases, leaving 14 bases of the junction unmatched. Germline values: CDR1 LNHDA, CDR2 SQIVND (reference sequence). The CDR3 is made up of 16 amino acids. The CDR3: CASSPWTGQLGDGYTF. The CDR3 DNA sequence: TGTGCCAGTAGTCCCTGGACAGGGCAGTTAGGTGATGGCTACACCTTC.

This clone was detected only a few times. The chain employs TRBV29-1 and TRBJ2-3; 12 bases line up with TRBD2. CDR1 is SQVTM and CDR2 is ANQGSEA in the germline V gene. This CDR3 comprises 16 residues. V dropped 3 bases and J dropped 2; count of bases not matched to a gene: 6. Here the CDR3 reads CSVEASGRVATDTQYF. CDR3 sequence (DNA): TGCAGCGTTGAGGCTAGCGGGAGGGTTGCCACAGATACGCAGTATTTT.

CDR3 in DNA: TGCGCCAGCGCGTCCACAGGGTTTATCGGTTTTGGCACTGAAGCTTTCTTT. Protein: CASASTGFIGFGTEAFF. J is TRBJ1-1 and V is TRBV5-1; the D gene is possibly TRBD1 (6 bases). Trimming took 7 bases from V and 4 from J, leaving 26 bases between them. This CDR3 contains 17 residues. Germline CDR1 SGHRS, CDR2 YFSETQ.

V and J are TRBV9 and TRBJ1-5, with 8 bases fitting TRBD1. The V segment lost 5 bases and the J segment 7 bases; nucleotides outside the gene matches: 8. The germline gives CDR1 SGDLS, CDR2 YYNGEE. The CDR3 contains 14 residues. CDR3 in amino acids: CASSRTGSRQPQHF. Written as DNA, the CDR3 is TGTGCCAGCAGTAGGACAGGGTCACGGCAGCCCCAGCATTTT.

Worth noting for this clone: The identical CDR3 is also encoded by other nucleotide sequences in the sample. The gene calls are TRBV4-2 and TRBJ2-7, with TRBD2 matching 12 bases. Germline V lookup: CDR1 LGHNA, CDR2 YNFKEQ. V trimming: 3 bases; J trimming: 4 bases; junction bases outside the gene matches: 4. The CDR3 contains 15 residues. The CDR3 region is CASSHVTSGGYEQYF. DNA of the CDR3: TGTGCCAGCAGCCATGTGACTAGCGGGGGATACGAGCAGTACTTC.

There are a few counts of this clone. The rearrangement uses TRBV2 and TRBJ2-5, with TRBD2 as a possible D gene (6 bases). The CDR3 is 11 residues long. V was cut by 6 bases and J by 5 bases, with 7 bases left in between. From germline, CDR1 is SNHLY and CDR2 FYNNEI. CDR3 residues: CASRAGETQYF. The CDR3 DNA sequence: TGTGCCAGCAGGGCGGGGGAGACCCAGTACTTC.

This clone was observed a few times. In nucleotides, the CDR3 is TGCGCCAGCAGCTTGGAGCCAAGAAACATTCAGTACTTC. Its protein product is CASSLEPRNIQYF. The rearrangement links TRBV5-1 to TRBJ2-4; D ambiguous. Per germline, CDR1 SGHRS and CDR2 YFSETQ. This CDR3 spans 13 amino acids. Trimming left V 0 bases short and J 6 bases short, with 7 bases between.

J is TRBJ2-1 and V is TRBV6-6; D ambiguous. This CDR3 comprises 12 residues. Germline V gives CDR1 MNHNY, CDR2 SVGAGI (reference sequence). V lost 3 bases to trimming and J lost 7 bases, with 7 bases between them. The DNA of the CDR3 is TGTGCCAGCAGTTATGTCTCGAATGAGCAGTTCTTC. Translating gives CASSYVSNEQFF.

The chain is built from TRBV27 and TRBJ2-1; TRBD2 matches 10 bases. CDR1 MNHEY and CDR2 SMNVEV come from the germline V gene (reference sequence). The CDR3 consists of 13 residues. V dropped 10 bases and J dropped 3; count of bases not matched to a gene: 3. The CDR3 nucleotides read TGTGCCACCGGACTAGCGGACTACAATGAGCAGTTCTTC. Amino acids: CATGLADYNEQFF.

The chain is built from TRBV30 and TRBJ2-7; TRBD2 matches at 11 bases. CDR1 and CDR2 (germline): GTSNPN, SVGIG (reference sequence). The CDR3 extends over 15 amino acids. J was trimmed by 6 bases and V by 1 base; bases with no gene match: 8. The CDR3 bases are TGTGCCTGGAGTGGCACTAGCGGGAGAATAGGCGAGCAGTACTTC. It codes for CAWSGTSGRIGEQYF.

The J gene is TRBJ2-1, the V gene TRBV6-1; 8 nucleotides line up with TRBD2. The junction had 8 bases not matched to a gene; V was cut back by 5 bases and J by 8 bases. This CDR3 comprises 14 residues. Germline values: CDR1 MNHNS, CDR2 SASEGT. CDR3 DNA sequence: TGTGCCAGCAGTAGGGGACTAGTCGGAGATGAGCAGTTCTTC. Amino acid sequence: CASSRGLVGDEQFF.

This chain uses TRBV28 with TRBJ1-3; no clear D gene. The CDR3 runs to 14 residues. V dropped 4 bases and J dropped 0 bases, with 7 bases sitting between them. Germline V gene sequence: CDR1 MDHEN, CDR2 SYDVKM. The CDR3 spells CASSWSSSGNTIYF. DNA of the CDR3: TGTGCCAGCAGTTGGTCCAGCTCTGGAAACACCATATATTTT. The complete variable domain, with remaining parts taken from reference TRBV28 and TRBJ1-3, reads DVKVTQSSRYLVKRTGEKVFLECVQDMDHENMFWYRQDPGLGLRLIYFSYDVKMKEKGDIPEGYSVSREKKERFSLILESASTNQTSMYLCASSWSSSGNTIYFGEGSWLTVV.

The V gene is TRBV28, the J gene TRBJ1-1; maybe TRBD1 (5 bases). The V gene's germline CDR1 is MDHEN and CDR2 SYDVKM. CDR3 length: 14 residues. Trimming took off 6 bases at V and 1 base at J, with 12 bases between the two ends. The CDR3 DNA reads as TGTGCCAGCAGACCGACAGACAAGAACACTGAAGCTTTCTTT. Translating gives CASRPTDKNTEAFF.

In the case of this clone: Other DNA sequences in this specimen translate into the identical CDR3. V is TRBV5-6 and J is TRBJ2-3, with 7 bases identical to TRBD1. Germline V lookup: CDR1 SGHDT, CDR2 YYEEEE. The CDR3 has 14 residues. The ends lost 5 bases at V and 3 bases at J; junction bases unmatched: 6. The CDR3 DNA follows: TGTGCCAGCAGTTCTGCAGGGGGAACAGATACGCAGTATTTT. It encodes CASSSAGGTDTQYF.

J is TRBJ2-4 and V is TRBV30; 7 positions match TRBD1. J lost 9 bases, V lost 1 base, and 3 bases had no gene match. The germline gives CDR1 GTSNPN, CDR2 SVGIG (reference sequence). The CDR3 consists of 12 residues. The CDR3 region has the DNA TGTGCCTGGAGTGGACAGGGTACCATTCAGTACTTC. This codes for CAWSGQGTIQYF.

The rearrangement joins TRBV6-4 to TRBJ2-1; 10 bases line up with TRBD2. This CDR3 is built from 15 residues. The V and J ends lost 9 bases and 3 bases, in that order; junction bases with no gene match: 8. Germline-derived CDR1 and CDR2 are MRHNA and SNTAGT. The CDR3 sequence: CASRLAGGLYNEQFF. The CDR3 DNA follows: TGTGCCAGTAGATTAGCGGGAGGCCTCTACAATGAGCAGTTCTTC.

This clone was seen only once. The chain uses TRBV7-9 and TRBJ2-7, with 7 positions matching TRBD2. The CDR3 has 16 residues. With V trimmed by 2 bases and J by 4 bases, 11 bases remained unmatched. CDR1 SEHNR and CDR2 FQNEAQ come from the germline V gene (reference sequence). The CDR3 DNA follows: TGTGCCAGCAGCTTATTCGTAACGGGAGGAACGTACGAGCAGTACTTC. Protein product: CASSLFVTGGTYEQYF.

The rearrangement joins TRBV11-1 to TRBJ2-5; TRBD1 might be the D (7 bases). CDR1 SGHAT and CDR2 FQDESV come from the germline V gene (reference sequence). The V gene lost 5 bases and the J gene lost 2 bases, with 18 bases spanning the gap. The CDR3 is 16 amino acids. CDR3 DNA: TGTGCCAGCAGCGGGGGATTGGCAGGGGGGCAAGAGACCCAGTACTTC. Translated: CASSGGLAGGQETQYF.